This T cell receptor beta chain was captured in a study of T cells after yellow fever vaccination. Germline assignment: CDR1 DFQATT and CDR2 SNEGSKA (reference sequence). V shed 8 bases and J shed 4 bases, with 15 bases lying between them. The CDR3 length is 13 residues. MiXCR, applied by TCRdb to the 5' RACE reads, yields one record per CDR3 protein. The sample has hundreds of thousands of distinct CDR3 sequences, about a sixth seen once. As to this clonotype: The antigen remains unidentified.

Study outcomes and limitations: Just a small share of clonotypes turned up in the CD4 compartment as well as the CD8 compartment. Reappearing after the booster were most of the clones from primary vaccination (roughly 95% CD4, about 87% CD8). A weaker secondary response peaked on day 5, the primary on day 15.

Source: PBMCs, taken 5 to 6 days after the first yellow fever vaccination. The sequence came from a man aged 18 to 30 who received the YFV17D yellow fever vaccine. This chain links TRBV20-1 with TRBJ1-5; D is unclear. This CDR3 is CSRAFLGNQPQHF. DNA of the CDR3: TGCAGTAGAGCCTTCTTGGGGAATCAGCCCCAGCATTTT.